These T cell receptor beta chains were read from a single sample in a study of blood T cell repertoires in COVID-19. Clones were read by immunoSEQ multiplex PCR, and TCRdb kept only the in-frame ones, dropping some. The sample gives about 170,000 clones, about 85% of which show up once; about 3% is in the top ten. The material sequenced was peripheral blood. All receptors derive from a human donor with acute or convalescent COVID-19. The donor label of this sample is uncertain. Each CDR3 is given with its conserved first and last residue. A D gene is named only where the DNA matches it firmly. The listing skips clone size in some rows; elsewhere it reads once, few, many or a size class.

clone_size	d_call	j_call	v_call	cdr3_aa	cdr3_nt
NA	TRBD1	TRBJ1-5	TRBV29-1	CSVGQGNQPQHF	TGCAGCGTCGGACAGGGAAATCAGCCCCAGCATTTT
NA	TRBD1	TRBJ1-4	TRBV7-2	CASSGISKGDRDEKLFF	TGTGCCAGCAGCGGGATAAGTAAGGGGGACAGAGATGAAAAACTGTTTTTT
NA	TRBD2	TRBJ2-7	TRBV5-1	CASSLTAGIRYEQYF	TGCGCCAGCAGCTTGACAGCGGGAATTCGCTACGAGCAGTACTTC
few	TRBD2	TRBJ2-3	TRBV27	CASSLGGWGTDTQYF	TGTGCCAGCAGTTTGGGGGGGTGGGGCACAGATACGCAGTATTTT
few	TRBD1	TRBJ1-2	TRBV5-5	CASSFTGDYGYTF	TGTGCCAGCAGCTTTACAGGGGATTATGGCTACACCTTC
NA	NA	TRBJ1-1	TRBV28	CASRETGNTEAFF	TGTGCCAGCAGAGAGACAGGCAACACTGAAGCTTTCTTT
NA	TRBD1	TRBJ2-7	TRBV15	CATSRGGQGSSYEQYF	TGTGCCACCAGCAGAGGGGGACAGGGGAGCTCCTACGAGCAGTACTTC
NA	NA	TRBJ2-3	TRBV2	CASAAERTDTQYF	TGTGCCAGCGCGGCAGAACGCACAGATACGCAGTATTTT
NA	NA	TRBJ1-3	TRBV5-1	CASSSSLTGNTIYF	TGCGCCAGCAGTAGTTCCTTAACCGGAAACACCATATATTTT
NA	TRBD1	TRBJ1-1	TRBV7-3	CASSFGQGFMATEAFF	TGTGCCAGCAGCTTTGGACAGGGATTTATGGCCACTGAAGCTTTCTTT
NA	NA	TRBJ2-5	TRBV11-2	CASSQNRGAQETQYF	TGTGCCAGCAGTCAAAATCGCGGCGCTCAAGAGACCCAGTACTTC
NA	TRBD1	TRBJ1-2	TRBV19	CASSIQGANDGYTF	TGTGCCAGTAGTATCCAGGGGGCTAACGATGGCTACACCTTC
once	NA	TRBJ1-1	TRBV6-5	CASSYSSIRGNTEAFF	TGTGCCAGCAGTTACTCTTCGATTAGAGGGAACACTGAAGCTTTCTTT
NA	TRBD1	TRBJ2-5	TRBV5-1	CASSTDRQETQYF	TGCGCCAGCAGCACGGACAGGCAAGAGACCCAGTACTTC
NA	TRBD1	TRBJ1-5	TRBV5-1	CASSLSSGFGGQGAKSNQPQHF	TGCGCCAGCAGCTTGTCGTCGGGTTTTGGGGGACAGGGGGCGAAAAGCAATCAGCCCCAGCATTTT
NA	TRBD1	TRBJ2-1	TRBV5-1	CASSPPTSGTGRNEQFF	TGCGCCAGCAGCCCTCCAACGTCCGGGACAGGGCGGAATGAGCAGTTCTTC
NA	NA	TRBJ1-2	TRBV11-2	CASSRRGSLYGYTF	TGTGCCAGCAGCCGCCGAGGCAGCCTCTATGGCTACACCTTC